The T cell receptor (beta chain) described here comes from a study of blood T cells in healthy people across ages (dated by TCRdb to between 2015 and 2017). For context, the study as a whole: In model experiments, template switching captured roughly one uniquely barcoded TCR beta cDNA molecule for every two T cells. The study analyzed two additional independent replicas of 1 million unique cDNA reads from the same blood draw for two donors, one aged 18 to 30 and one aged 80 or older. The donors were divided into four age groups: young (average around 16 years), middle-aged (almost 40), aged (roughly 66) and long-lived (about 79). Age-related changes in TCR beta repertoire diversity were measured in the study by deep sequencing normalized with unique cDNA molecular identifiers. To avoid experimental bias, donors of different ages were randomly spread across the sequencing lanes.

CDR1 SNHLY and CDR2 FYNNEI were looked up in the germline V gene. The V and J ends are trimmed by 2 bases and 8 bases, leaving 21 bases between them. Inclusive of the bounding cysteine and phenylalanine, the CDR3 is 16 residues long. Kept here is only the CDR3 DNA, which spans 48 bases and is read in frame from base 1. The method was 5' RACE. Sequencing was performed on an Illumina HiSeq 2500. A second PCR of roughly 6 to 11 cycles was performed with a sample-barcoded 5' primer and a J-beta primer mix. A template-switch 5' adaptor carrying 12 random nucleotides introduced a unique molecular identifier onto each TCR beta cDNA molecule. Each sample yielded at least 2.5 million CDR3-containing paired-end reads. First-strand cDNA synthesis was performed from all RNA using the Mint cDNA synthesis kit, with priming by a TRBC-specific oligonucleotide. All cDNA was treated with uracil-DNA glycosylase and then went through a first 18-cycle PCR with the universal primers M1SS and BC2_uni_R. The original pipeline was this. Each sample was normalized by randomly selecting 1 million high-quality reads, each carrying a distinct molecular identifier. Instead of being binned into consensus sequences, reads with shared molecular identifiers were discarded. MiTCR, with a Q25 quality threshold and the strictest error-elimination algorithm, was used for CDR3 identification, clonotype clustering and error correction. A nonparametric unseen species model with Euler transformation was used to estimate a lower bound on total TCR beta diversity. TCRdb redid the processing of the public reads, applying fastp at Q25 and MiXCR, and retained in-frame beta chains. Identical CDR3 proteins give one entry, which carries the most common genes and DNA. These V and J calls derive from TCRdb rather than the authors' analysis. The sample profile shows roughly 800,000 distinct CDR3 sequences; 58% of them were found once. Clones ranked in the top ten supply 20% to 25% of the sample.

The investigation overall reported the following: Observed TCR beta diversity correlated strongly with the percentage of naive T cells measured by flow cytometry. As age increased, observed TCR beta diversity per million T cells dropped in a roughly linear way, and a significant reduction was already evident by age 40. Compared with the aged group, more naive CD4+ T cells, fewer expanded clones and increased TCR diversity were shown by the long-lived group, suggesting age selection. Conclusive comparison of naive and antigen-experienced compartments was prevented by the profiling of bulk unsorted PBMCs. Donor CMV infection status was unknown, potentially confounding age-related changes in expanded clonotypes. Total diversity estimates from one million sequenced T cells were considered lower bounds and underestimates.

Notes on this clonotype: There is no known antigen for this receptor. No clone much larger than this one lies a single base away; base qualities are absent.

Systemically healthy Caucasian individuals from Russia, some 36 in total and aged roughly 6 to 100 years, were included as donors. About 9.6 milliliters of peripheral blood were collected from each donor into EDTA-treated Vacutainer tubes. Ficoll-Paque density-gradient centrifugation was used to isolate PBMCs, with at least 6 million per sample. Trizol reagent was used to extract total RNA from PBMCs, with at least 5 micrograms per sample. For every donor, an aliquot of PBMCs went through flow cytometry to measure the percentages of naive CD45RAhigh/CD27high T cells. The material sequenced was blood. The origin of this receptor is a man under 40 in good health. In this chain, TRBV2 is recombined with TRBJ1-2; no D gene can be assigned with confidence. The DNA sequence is TGTGCCAGCAGTGAAAGAGGAAGGGTCGCGGTGAGAGGCTACACCTTC. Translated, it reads CASSERGRVAVRGYTF.